Shown below are 10 T cell receptor beta chains from a single sample sequenced in a study of CD8 T cells in Susac syndrome (dated by TCRdb to the late 2010s). The method behind the library was the immunoSEQ multiplex PCR assay. RNA was extracted using the RNeasy kit, and roughly 0.45 to 1 ug of the RNA was reverse transcribed with random hexamers. Clones were called with MiXCR by TCRdb after fastp trimmed the public reads at Q25, and only in-frame beta chains were retained. One record per CDR3 amino acid sequence lists the most common genes and DNA. The sample table shows about 180,000 distinct CDR3 sequences, and around 95% are seen once. 0.12% of the sample is in the top ten clones. Sequencing used CD4+ T cells from PBMCs. The receptor set was obtained from a human donor with Susac syndrome.

This sequence joins TRBV23-1 and TRBJ2-3, with 10 bases fitting TRBD1. TRBV23-1 is an ORF, with its function uncertain. This CDR3 region has 16 residues. V shed 5 bases, J shed 1 base, and the junction held 6 bases outside the gene matches. The DNA of the CDR3 is TGCGCCAGCAGTGTGCCCGGGACAGGGGGCACAGATACGCAGTATTTT. Protein product: CASSVPGTGGTDTQYF.

The CDR3: CASRHPSGGQTGELFF. CDR3 sequence (DNA): TGTGCCAGCAGACACCCGAGCGGGGGGCAAACCGGGGAGCTGTTTTTT. The rearrangement links TRBV11-2 to TRBJ2-2; TRBD2 matches at 9 bases. Looked up from germline, CDR1 is SGHAT and CDR2 is FQNNGV. This CDR3 contains 16 residues. The V segment lost 6 bases and the J segment 5 bases; nucleotides outside the gene matches: 10.

This chain links TRBV28 with TRBJ2-7; D gene unclear. Germline V gene data show CDR1 as MDHEN and CDR2 as SYDVKM. CDR3 length: 16 amino acids. V was pared by 5 bases and J by 2 bases, with 19 bases between. The CDR3 coding sequence is TGTGCCAGCAGTCAGGCAAGTCAGGCCGAAACCTACGAGCAGTACGTC. Protein sequence: CASSQASQAETYEQYV.

For the CDR3, the DNA is TGTGCCAGTAGCTCGCTGGACGGAGCTCACTACGAGCAGTACTTC. The encoded protein is CASSSLDGAHYEQYF. This chain links TRBV14 with TRBJ2-7; D not certain. The germline V gene has CDR1 SGHDN and CDR2 FVKESK. There are 15 residues in the CDR3. Trimming pared 9 bases from V and 3 bases from J, leaving 21 bases between.

CDR3 amino acids: CASSQDYRVLETQYF. The CDR3 nucleotides are TGTGCCAGCAGCCAAGATTATAGGGTACTGGAGACCCAGTACTTC. The chain couples TRBV3-1 to TRBJ2-5; D gene uncertain. CDR1 is LGHDT, CDR2 YNNKEL, per germline (reference sequence). The CDR3 runs to 15 residues. V dropped 0 bases and J dropped 5 bases, with 13 bases sitting between them.

The chain couples TRBV29-1 to TRBJ2-3; D is uncertain. Germline V gives CDR1 SQVTM, CDR2 ANQGSEA. The CDR3 extends over 13 amino acids. The V and J ends lost 1 base and 2 bases respectively, with 7 bases between them. The DNA of the CDR3 is TGCAGCGTTGAAGTGGGGTCCACAGATACGCAGTATTTT. Encoded protein: CSVEVGSTDTQYF.

V usage is TRBV29-1 and J usage is TRBJ2-7; 8 positions agree with TRBD1. Germline-derived CDR1 and CDR2 are SQVTM and ANQGSEA. The CDR3 runs to 14 residues. Trimming removed 1 base from V and 4 bases from J; junction bases left unmatched: 6. The CDR3 region has the DNA TGCAGCGTTGAAGCTCCGACAGGGGAGTACGAGCAGTACTTC. Its translation: CSVEAPTGEYEQYF.

The chain recombines TRBV25-1 with TRBJ2-5, with a possible D match to TRBD1 (6 bases). The V end lost 7 bases, the J end lost 5 bases, and 14 bases lay between the germline ends. This CDR3 region has 13 residues. Germline V CDR1 and CDR2: MGHDK, SYGVNS. The CDR3 coding sequence is TGTGCCAGCACAAGGGGGAGCAGTGAGACCCAGTACTTC. The encoded protein is CASTRGSSETQYF. Supplemented by reference TRBV25-1 and TRBJ2-5, the full variable domain reads EADIYQTPRYLVIGTGKKITLECSQTMGHDKMYWYQQDPGMELHLIHYSYGVNSTEKGDLSSESTVSRIRTEHFPLTLESARPSHTSQYLCASTRGSSETQYFGPGTRLLVL.

The chain uses TRBV28 and TRBJ2-7; 8 bases are a match to TRBD1. Trimming took 6 bases from V and 9 from J; bases not matched to a gene: 16. The CDR3 spans 15 residues. Germline loops: CDR1 MDHEN, CDR2 SYDVKM. The CDR3, as DNA: TGTGCCAGCAGCCCACCGACAGGGGCGAGTATTAGGCAGTACTTC. It specifies CASSPPTGASIRQYF.

J is TRBJ1-1 and V is TRBV7-3; TRBD1 is a possible D gene (6 bases). Germline CDR1 SGHTA, CDR2 FQGTGA. The CDR3 extends over 12 amino acids. The V gene lost 3 bases and the J gene lost 11 bases, with 13 bases spanning the gap. The CDR3 is CASSFNSQGAFF. As DNA, the CDR3 is TGTGCCAGCAGCTTTAACAGCCAGGGGGCTTTCTTT. The full variable domain, its missing parts supplied by reference TRBV7-3 and TRBJ1-1, is GAGVSQTPSNKVTEKGKYVELRCDPISGHTALYWYRQSLGQGPEFLIYFQGTGAADDSGLPNDRFFAVRPEGSVSTLKIQRTERGDSAVYLCASSFNSQGAFFGQGTRLTVV.